The text below deals with one T cell receptor beta chain. This sample was included in a study of blood T cell repertoires in COVID-19. Study-wide background: Acute-phase and convalescent COVID-19 samples originated in the United States, Italy and Spain.

As originally analysed: Using reference gene primer amplification, nucleated cell counts were estimated. The assay was immunoSEQ multiplex PCR, and TCRdb's table has in-frame clones only and misses some. V and J calls and clone size are as listed in that table; D and trimming were resolved from the DNA. Among about 320,000 clones, more than 90% were seen once, and the ten largest hold less than 4%. After removal of 3 bases from V and 6 bases from J, the junction contained 3 bases not matched to a gene. The CDR3 is 14 amino acids. Germline V gene lookup returns CDR1 SGDLS and CDR2 YYNGEE. The study recruited people aged 18 to 89 years across about two dozen US areas. Cohorts were based on clinical histories the participants reported.

The rearrangement links TRBV9 to TRBJ2-2, with 9 bases fitting TRBD2. Source material: PBMCs or T cells enriched from blood (not recorded which). The origin of this receptor is a woman aged 25 to 39 who had been exposed to COVID-19. The CDR3 spells CASSGLAGSGELFF. The CDR3, as DNA: TGTGCCAGCAGCGGTCTAGCGGGGTCCGGGGAGCTGTTTTTT.